This T cell receptor beta chain was identified in a study of blood T cells in healthy people across ages. The CDR3 has 12 amino acids. The germline gives CDR1 SGHTA, CDR2 FQGNSA. After removal of 4 bases from V and 10 bases from J, the junction contained 6 bases not matched to a gene. Study-level points and caveats: Researchers said unsorted PBMCs prevented a conclusive naive versus antigen-experienced comparison. A roughly linear age-dependent decrease characterized TCR beta diversity per million T cells.

In this sample, this clonotype turned up a few times. No antigen is known for it. The use of a sample-barcoded 5' primer and a J-beta primer mix characterized a second PCR of roughly 6 to 11 cycles. Tagging of each cDNA molecule was performed by a template-switch adaptor with 12 random nucleotides. TCRdb re-derived calls from the 5' RACE reads in MiXCR, one entry per CDR3 protein. This sample yields around 500,000 distinct CDR3 sequences, of which around 48% are seen a single time; about 26% belongs to the top ten. Specimen: blood. This TCR was sampled from an elderly man in good health. This chain connects TRBV7-2 to TRBJ1-2, with 7 nucleotides matching TRBD1. The chain's CDR3 is CASSYRQGIYTF. The CDR3 DNA reads TGTGCCAGCAGCTATCGACAGGGAATCTACACCTTC.